This T cell receptor beta chain appears in the sequencing data of a study of cytomegalovirus exposure and HLA in healthy donors. On the study more broadly: Among approximately 400 genotyped donors, about 80% fell in the Caucasian-associated ancestry cluster.

In the PCR, 60 Vbeta and 13 Jbeta primers were used. This table comes from immunoSEQ multiplex PCR, and its TCRdb copy is limited to in-frame clones, with some not included. The data hold about 120,000 clones, with under 80% observed a single time. V shed 5 bases and J 6 bases; nucleotides not matched to a gene: 3. The length of the CDR3 is 12 residues. Looked up from germline, CDR1 is SGHAT and CDR2 is FQDESV (reference sequence). The sequencing input was PBMCs. V and J are TRBV11-1 and TRBJ1-1, with TRBD1 matching over 7 bases. This TCR derives from a woman in her 40s in good health and CMV-seropositive. CDR3 region: CASSTDRAEAFF. In DNA, the CDR3 is TGTGCCAGCAGCACAGACAGGGCTGAAGCTTTCTTT.